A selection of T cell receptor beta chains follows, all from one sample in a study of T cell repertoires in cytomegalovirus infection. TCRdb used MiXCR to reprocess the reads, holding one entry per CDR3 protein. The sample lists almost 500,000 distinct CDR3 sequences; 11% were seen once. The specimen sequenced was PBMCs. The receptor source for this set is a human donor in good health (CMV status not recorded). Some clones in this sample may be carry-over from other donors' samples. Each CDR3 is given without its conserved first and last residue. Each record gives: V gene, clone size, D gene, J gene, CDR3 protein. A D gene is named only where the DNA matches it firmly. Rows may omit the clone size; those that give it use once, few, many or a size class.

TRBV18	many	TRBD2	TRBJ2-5	ASSPSTSGSTETQY
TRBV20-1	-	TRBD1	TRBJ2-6	SARTGTTGGANVLT
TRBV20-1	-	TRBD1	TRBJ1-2	SASDPQGADYGYT
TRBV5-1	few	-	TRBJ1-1	ASSFTGQRNTEAF
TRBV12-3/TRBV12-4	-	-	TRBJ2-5	ASSLLQTQY
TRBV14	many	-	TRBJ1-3	ASSQSDWRNTIY
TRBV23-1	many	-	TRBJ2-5	ASSQPNPMRDTIEETQY
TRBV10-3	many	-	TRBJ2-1	AIRSGEVDEQF
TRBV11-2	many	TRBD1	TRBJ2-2	ASTKYRGLGGELF
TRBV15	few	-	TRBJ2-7	ATSRLSKDEQY
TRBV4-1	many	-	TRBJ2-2	ASSQDGGRNTGELF
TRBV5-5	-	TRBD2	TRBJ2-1	ASSSTGTSGNHEQF
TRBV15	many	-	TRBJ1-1	ATSRGDGGTEAF
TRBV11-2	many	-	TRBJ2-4	ASRSLTAKLMPR
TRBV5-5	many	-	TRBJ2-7	ASSLGPRTEPYEQY
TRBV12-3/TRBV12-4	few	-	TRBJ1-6	ASSLAQDHNSPLH
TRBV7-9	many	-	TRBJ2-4	ASSLDGGLGAKNIQY
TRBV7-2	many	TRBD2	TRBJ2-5	ASSLGQREYQETQY
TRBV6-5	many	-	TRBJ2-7	ASSSYSDEQY
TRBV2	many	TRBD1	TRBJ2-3	ASTKQGSNVADTQY
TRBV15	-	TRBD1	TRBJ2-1	ATSRTLLSDRANEQF
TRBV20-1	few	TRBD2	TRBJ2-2	SAKGLAGRNTGELF
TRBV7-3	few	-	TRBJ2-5	ASSLMPGETQY
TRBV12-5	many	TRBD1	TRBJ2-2	ASATGFFDTGELF
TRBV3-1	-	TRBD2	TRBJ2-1	ASSLAGWEQF
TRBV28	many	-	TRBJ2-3	ASSLSAPAKDTDTQY
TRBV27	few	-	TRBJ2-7	ASSWRGLRGEQY
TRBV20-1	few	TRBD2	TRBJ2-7	SAREAGRHEQY
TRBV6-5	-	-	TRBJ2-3	ASSYFAGGTDTQY
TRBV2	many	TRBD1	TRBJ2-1	ASIIPGTAGDEGSYNEQF
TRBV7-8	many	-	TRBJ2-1	ASSLRGGAEQF
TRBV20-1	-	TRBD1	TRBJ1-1	SACKGAASLTEAF
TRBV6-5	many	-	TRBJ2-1	ASSYPGTNEQF
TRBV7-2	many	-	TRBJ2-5	ASSLLPRAPQY
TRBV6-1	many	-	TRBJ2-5	ASSAGPTQETQY
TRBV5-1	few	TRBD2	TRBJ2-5	ASRTSGGPETQY
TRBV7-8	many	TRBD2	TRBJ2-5	ASSLEAGIQETQY
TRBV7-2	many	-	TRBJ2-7	ASSLKAGQQY